This T cell receptor (beta chain) was sequenced in a study of OX40 agonist ivuxolimab in advanced cancers. Overall study context: Patients were dosed intravenously with ivuxolimab at 0.01 to 10 mg/kg every 2 weeks. Those treated in dose escalation had hepatocellular carcinoma, melanoma, renal cell cancer or head and neck cancer.

Study results and limitations: The authors also found low normalized T-cell clonal expansion in some nonresponders. Fewer expanded clones were found on average in CD4+ than in CD8+ T cells.

This clone was seen a few times. The antigen remains unidentified. Libraries were prepared by immunoSEQ multiplex PCR; TCRdb keeps only in-frame clonotypes and omits some of them. The table records around 80,000 clones, 70% to 90% of them present only once. This clonotype was sampled from an adult with an advanced solid tumor such as melanoma, head and neck, liver or kidney cancer. The sample was CD4+ or CD8+ T cells sorted from blood, taken in a trial of the OX40 agonist ivuxolimab.

CDR3 nucleotide sequence: TGTGCCAGCAGCCCCGCCGCTGGGGCCAACGTCCTGACTTTC. This sequence encodes CASSPAAGANVLTF. V is TRBV5-4 and J is TRBJ2-6; D gene uncertain. CDR1 is SGHNT, CDR2 YYREEE, per germline (reference sequence). CDR3 size: 14 residues. V was cut by 4 bases and J by 2 bases, with 7 bases left in between.